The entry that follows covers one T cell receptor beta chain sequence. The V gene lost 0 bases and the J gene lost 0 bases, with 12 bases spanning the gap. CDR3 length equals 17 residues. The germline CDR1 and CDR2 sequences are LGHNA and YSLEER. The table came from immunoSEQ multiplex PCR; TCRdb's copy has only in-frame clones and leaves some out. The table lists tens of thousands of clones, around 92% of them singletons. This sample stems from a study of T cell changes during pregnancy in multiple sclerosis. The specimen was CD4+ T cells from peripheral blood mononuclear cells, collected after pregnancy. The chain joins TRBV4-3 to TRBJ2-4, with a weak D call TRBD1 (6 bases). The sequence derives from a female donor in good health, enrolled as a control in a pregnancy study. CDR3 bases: TGCGCCAGCAGCCAAGATTCAGTACAGGGAGCCAAAAACATTCAGTACTTC. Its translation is CASSQDSVQGAKNIQYF.